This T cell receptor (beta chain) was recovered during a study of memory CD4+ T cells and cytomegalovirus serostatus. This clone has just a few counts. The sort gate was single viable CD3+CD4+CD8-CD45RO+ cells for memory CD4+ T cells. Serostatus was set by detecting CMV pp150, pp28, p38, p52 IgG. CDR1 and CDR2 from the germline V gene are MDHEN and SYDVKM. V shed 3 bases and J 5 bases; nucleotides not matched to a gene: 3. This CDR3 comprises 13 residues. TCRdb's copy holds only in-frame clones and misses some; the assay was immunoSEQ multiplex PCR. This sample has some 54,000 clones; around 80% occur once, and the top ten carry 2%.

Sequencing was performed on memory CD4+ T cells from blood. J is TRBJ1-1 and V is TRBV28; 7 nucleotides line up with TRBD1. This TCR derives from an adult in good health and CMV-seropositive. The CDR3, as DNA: TGTGCCAGCAGTTTGCAGGGGGAAACTGAAGCTTTCTTT. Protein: CASSLQGETEAFF.